The clone carrying this T cell receptor beta chain was seen repeatedly, ten times or more. TCRdb passed the reads through MiXCR, listing each CDR3 protein once. The table records roughly 320,000 distinct CDR3 sequences, 9% to 9.5% of them present only once. The data originate from a study of T cell repertoires in cytomegalovirus infection. The CDR3 runs 14 residues. Germline assignment: CDR1 SGHNT and CDR2 YENEEA. The V and J ends lost 0 bases and 6 bases respectively, with 8 bases between them. Sequenced material: PBMCs. The chain employs TRBV11-3 and TRBJ2-2; no definite D call. The receptor comes from a human donor in good health (CMV status not recorded). Some clones in this sample may be carry-over from other donors' samples. CDR3 nucleotides: TGTGCCAGCAGCTTAGATTCCCTAGCCGGGGAGCTGTTTTTT. It specifies CASSLDSLAGELFF.